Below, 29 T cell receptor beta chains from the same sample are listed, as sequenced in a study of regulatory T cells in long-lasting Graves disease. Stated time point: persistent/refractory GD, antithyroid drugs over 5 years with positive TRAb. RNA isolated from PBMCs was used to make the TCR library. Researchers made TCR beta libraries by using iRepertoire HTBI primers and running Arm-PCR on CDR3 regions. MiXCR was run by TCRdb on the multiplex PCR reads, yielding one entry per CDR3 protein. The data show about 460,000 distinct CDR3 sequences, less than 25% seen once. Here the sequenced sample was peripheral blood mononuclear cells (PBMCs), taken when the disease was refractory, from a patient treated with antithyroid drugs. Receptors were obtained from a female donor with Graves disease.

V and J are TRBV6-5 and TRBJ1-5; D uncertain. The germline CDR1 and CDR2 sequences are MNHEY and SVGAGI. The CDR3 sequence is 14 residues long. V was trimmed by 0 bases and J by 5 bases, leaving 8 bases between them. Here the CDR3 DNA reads TGTGCCAGCAGTTACTCAGGGAGGGATCAGCCCCAGCATTTT. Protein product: CASSYSGRDQPQHF.

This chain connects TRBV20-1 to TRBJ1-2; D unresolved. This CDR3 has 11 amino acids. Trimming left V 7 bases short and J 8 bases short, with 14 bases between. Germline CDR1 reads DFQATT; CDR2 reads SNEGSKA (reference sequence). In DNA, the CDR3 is TGCAGTGTTCCAGGAATTCGCGGCTACACCTTC. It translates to CSVPGIRGYTF.

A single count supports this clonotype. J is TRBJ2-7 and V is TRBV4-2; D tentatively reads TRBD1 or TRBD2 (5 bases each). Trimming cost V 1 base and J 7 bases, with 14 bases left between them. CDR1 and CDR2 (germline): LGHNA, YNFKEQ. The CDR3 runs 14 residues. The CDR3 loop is CASSQVGTLPEQYF. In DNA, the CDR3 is TGTGCCAGCAGCCAAGTAGGGACCCTCCCGGAGCAGTACTTC.

This CDR3 reads CASSTGEIYNSPLHF. CDR3 in DNA: TGTGCCAGTAGTACCGGTGAAATTTATAATTCACCCCTCCACTTT. The chain couples TRBV19 to TRBJ1-6; D unclear. The CDR3 loop spans 15 amino acids. CDR1 and CDR2 from the germline V gene are LNHDA and SQIVND (reference sequence). Trimming pared 4 bases from V and 4 bases from J, leaving 11 bases between.

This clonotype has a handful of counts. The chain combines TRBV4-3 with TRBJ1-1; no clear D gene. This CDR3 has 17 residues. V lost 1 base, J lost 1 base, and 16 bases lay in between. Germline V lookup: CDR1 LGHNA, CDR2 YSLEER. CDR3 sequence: CASSQAHRFRENTEAFF. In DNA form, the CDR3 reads TGCGCCAGCAGCCAAGCCCACCGTTTTCGCGAGAACACTGAAGCTTTCTTT.

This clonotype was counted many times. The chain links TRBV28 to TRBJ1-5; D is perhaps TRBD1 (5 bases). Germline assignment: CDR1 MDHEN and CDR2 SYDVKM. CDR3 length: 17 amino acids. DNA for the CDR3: TGTGCTACCATGGTCACCGGTATGAGGGGTAACAATCAGCCCCAGCATTTT. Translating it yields CATMVTGMRGNNQPQHF.

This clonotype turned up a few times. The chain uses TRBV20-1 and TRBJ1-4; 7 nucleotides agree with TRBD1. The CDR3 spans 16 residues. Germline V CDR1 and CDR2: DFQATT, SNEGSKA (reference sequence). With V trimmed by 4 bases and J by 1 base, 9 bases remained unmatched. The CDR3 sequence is CSAIEGARGTNEKLFF. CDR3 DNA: TGCAGTGCTATTGAGGGGGCGCGGGGAACTAATGAAAAACTGTTTTTT.

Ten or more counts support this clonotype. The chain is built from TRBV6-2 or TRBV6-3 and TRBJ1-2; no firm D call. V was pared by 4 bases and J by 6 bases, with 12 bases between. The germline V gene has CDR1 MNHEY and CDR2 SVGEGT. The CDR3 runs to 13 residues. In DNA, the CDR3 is TGTGCCAGCAGTTTGAAGTTCCTCGATGGCTACACCTTC. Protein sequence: CASSLKFLDGYTF.

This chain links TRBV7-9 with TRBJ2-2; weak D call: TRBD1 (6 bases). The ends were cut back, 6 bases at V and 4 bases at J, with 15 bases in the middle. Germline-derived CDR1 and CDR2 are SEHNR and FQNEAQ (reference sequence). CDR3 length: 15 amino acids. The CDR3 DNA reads TGTGCCAGCAGGACCTACAGGGATGGCACCGGGGAGCTGTTTTTT. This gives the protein CASRTYRDGTGELFF.

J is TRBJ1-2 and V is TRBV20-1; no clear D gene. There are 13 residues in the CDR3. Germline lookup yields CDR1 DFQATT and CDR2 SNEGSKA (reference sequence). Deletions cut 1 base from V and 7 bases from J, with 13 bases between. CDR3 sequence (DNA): TGCAGTGCTAGAGGAGGGCTTAACGGTGGCTACACCTTC. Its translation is CSARGGLNGGYTF.

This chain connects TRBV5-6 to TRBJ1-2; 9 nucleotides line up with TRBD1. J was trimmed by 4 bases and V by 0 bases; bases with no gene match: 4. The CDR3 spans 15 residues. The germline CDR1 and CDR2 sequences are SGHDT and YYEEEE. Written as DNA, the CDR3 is TGTGCCAGCAGCTTGGACTCGGGACAGGGCTATGGCTACACCTTC. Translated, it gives CASSLDSGQGYGYTF.

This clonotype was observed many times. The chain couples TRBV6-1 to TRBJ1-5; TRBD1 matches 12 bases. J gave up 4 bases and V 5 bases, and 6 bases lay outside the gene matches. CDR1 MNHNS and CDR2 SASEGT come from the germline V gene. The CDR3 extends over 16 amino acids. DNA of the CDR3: TGTGCCAGCAGTCTCGGGGGACAGGGGGCTAATCAGCCCCAGCATTTT. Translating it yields CASSLGGQGANQPQHF.

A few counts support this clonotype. CDR3 sequence (DNA): TGTGCCAGCAGCTTATTTGGGGATGGCTACACCTTC. Encoded protein: CASSLFGDGYTF. The rearrangement joins TRBV11-1 to TRBJ1-2; D gene uncertain. The V end lost 2 bases, the J end lost 6 bases, and 7 bases lay between the germline ends. The germline V gene has CDR1 SGHAT and CDR2 FQDESV (reference sequence). The CDR3 is 12 residues long. Based on the CDR3 plus reference TRBV11-1 and TRBJ1-2, the full variable domain is EAEVAQSPRYKITEKSQAVAFWCDPISGHATLYWYRQILGQGPELLVQFQDESVVDDSQLPKDRFSAERLKGVDSTLKIQPAELGDSAMYLCASSLFGDGYTFGSGTRLTVV.

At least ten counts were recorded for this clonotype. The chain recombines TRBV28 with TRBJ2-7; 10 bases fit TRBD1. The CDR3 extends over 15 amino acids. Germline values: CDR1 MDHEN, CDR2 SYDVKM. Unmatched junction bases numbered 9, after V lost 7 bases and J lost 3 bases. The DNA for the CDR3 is TGTGCCAGCACCCAACCGGGACAGGGGTACTACGAGCAGTACTTC. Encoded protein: CASTQPGQGYYEQYF. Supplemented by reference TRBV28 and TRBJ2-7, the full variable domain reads DVKVTQSSRYLVKRTGEKVFLECVQDMDHENMFWYRQDPGLGLRLIYFSYDVKMKEKGDIPEGYSVSREKKERFSLILESASTNQTSMYLCASTQPGQGYYEQYFGPGTRLTVT.

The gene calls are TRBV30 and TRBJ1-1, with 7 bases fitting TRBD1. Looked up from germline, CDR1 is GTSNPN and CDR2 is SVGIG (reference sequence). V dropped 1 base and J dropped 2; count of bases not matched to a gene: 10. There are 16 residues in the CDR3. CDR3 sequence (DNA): TGTGCCTGGAGTGGCAGGGGGGGCCTCCTTAACACTGAAGCTTTCTTT. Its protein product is CAWSGRGGLLNTEAFF.

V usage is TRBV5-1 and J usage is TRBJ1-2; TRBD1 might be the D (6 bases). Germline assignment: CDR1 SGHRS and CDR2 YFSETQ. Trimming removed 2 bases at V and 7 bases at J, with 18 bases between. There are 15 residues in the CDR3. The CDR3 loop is CASSFGLGASGGYTF. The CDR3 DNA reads TGCGCCAGCAGCTTTGGGTTGGGGGCATCAGGTGGCTACACCTTC.

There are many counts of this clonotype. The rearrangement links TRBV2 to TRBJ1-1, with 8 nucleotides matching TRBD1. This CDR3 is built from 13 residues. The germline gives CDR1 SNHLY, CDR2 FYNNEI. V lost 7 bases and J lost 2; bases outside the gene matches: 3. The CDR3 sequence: CASTGTGNTEAFF. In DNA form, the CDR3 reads TGTGCCAGCACCGGGACAGGAAACACTGAAGCTTTCTTT.

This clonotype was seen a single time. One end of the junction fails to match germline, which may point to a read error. CDR3 in amino acids: CASSPRMDSRTVAFF. The DNA of the CDR3 is TGTGCCAGCAGCCCCCGAATGGACAGTCGCACTGTAGCTTTCTTT. The chain carries TRBV6-1 and TRBJ1-1, with D perhaps matching TRBD1 (6 bases). CDR1 and CDR2 from the germline V gene are MNHNS and SASEGT. The length of the CDR3 is 15 residues.

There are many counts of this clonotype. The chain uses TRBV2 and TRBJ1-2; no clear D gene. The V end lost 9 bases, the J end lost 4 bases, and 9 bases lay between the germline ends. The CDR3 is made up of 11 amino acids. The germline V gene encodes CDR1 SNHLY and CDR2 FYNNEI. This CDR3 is CASSKFYGYTF. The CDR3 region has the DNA TGTGCCAGTAGCAAGTTCTATGGCTACACCTTC.

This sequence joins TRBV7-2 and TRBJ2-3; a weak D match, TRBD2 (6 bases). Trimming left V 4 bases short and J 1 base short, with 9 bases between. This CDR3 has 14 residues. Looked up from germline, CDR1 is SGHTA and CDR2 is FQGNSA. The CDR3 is CASSSPSGTDTQYF. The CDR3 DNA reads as TGTGCCAGCAGCTCCCCTAGCGGCACAGATACGCAGTATTTT.

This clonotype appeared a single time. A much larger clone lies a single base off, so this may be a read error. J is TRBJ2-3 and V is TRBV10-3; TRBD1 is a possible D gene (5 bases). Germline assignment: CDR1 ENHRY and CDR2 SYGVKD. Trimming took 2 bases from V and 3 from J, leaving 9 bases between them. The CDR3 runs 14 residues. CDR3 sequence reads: CAISERGATDTQYF. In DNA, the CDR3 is TGTGCCATCAGTGAGAGGGGTGCTACAGATACGCAGTATTTT.

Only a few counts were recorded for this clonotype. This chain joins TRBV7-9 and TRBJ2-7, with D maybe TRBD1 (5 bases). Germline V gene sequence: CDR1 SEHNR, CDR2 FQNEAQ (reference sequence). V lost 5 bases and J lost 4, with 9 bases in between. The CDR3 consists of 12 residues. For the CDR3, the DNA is TGTGCCAGCAGCGCTTCAGGGTACGAGCAGTACTTC. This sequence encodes CASSASGYEQYF.

CDR3 region: CASSVGTGPGNTIYF. CDR3 DNA: TGTGCCAGCAGCGTCGGAACAGGACCTGGAAACACCATATATTTT. The chain employs TRBV9 and TRBJ1-3, with a tentative D call TRBD1 (5 bases). Germline CDR1 is SGDLS and CDR2 is YYNGEE. CDR3 length: 15 amino acids. V lost 2 bases to trimming and J lost 2 bases, with 11 bases between them.

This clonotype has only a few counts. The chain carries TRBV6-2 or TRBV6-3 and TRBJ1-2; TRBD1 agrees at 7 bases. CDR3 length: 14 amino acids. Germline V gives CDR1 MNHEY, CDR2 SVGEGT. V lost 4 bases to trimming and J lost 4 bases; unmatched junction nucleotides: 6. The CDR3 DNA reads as TGTGCCAGCAGTTTTAGGACAGGAGCCTATGGCTACACCTTC. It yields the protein CASSFRTGAYGYTF.

CDR3 residues: CASSPSPGTVHF. CDR3 nucleotide sequence: TGTGCCAGCAGCCCTTCCCCCGGGACCGTGCATTTT. V gene TRBV6-1 combines with J gene TRBJ1-5, with a weak D call TRBD1 (5 bases). CDR3 length equals 12 residues. V dropped 6 bases and J dropped 15 bases, with 18 bases sitting between them. Germline V gene data show CDR1 as MNHNS and CDR2 as SASEGT.

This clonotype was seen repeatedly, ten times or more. The CDR3 is CASSLAIGDSPLHF. The DNA of the CDR3 is TGTGCCAGCAGCTTAGCGATCGGGGATTCACCCCTCCACTTT. V gene TRBV11-2 combines with J gene TRBJ1-6, with D uncertain. The germline V gene has CDR1 SGHAT and CDR2 FQNNGV. The CDR3 has 14 amino acids. Trimming took 1 base from V and 8 from J, leaving 9 bases between them.

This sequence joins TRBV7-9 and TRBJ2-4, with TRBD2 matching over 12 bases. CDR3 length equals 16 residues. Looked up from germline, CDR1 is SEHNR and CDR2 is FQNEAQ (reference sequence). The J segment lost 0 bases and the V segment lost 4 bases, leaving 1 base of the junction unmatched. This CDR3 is CASSSGLAGAKNIQYF. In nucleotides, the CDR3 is TGTGCCAGCAGCTCGGGACTAGCGGGAGCCAAAAACATTCAGTACTTC. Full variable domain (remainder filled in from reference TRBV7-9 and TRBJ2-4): DTGVSQNPRHKITKRGQNVTFRCDPISEHNRLYWYRQTLGQGPEFLTYFQNEAQLEKSRLLSDRFSAERPKGSFSTLEIQRTEQGDSAMYLCASSSGLAGAKNIQYFGAGTRLSVL.

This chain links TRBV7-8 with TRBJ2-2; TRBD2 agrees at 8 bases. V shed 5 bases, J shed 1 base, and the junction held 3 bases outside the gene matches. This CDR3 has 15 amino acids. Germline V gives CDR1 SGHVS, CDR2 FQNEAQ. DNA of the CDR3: TGTGCCAGCAGCCTTAGCGGGGTGAACACCGGGGAGCTGTTTTTT. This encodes CASSLSGVNTGELFF.

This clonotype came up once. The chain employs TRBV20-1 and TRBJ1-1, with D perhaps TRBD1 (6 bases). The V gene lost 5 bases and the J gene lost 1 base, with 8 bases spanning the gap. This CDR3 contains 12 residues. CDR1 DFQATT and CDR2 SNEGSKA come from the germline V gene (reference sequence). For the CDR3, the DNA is TGCAGTGCTCGACAGGCGAACACTGAAGCTTTCTTT. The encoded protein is CSARQANTEAFF.